One and the same sample provided the 18 T cell receptor beta chains below, sequenced in a study of response to subunit inactivated influenza vaccine. MiXCR was run by TCRdb on the RT-PCR reads, yielding one entry per CDR3 protein. The sample lists around 480,000 distinct CDR3 sequences; approximately 9.9% were seen once. The sample consisted of PBMCs from blood, taken roughly 48 days after vaccination. The receptors derive from a man in his fifties or sixties who received an inactivated influenza vaccine.

This clonotype was observed a handful of times. The genes are TRBV9 and TRBJ2-7; D unresolved. CDR1 and CDR2 (germline): SGDLS, YYNGEE. The CDR3 is 13 amino acids. Trimming took off 0 bases at V and 7 bases at J, with 11 bases between the two ends. Written as DNA, the CDR3 is TGTGCCAGCAGCGTAGACAGCCAAACGGAGCAGTACTTC. Translated, it gives CASSVDSQTEQYF.

This clonotype was found many times. J is TRBJ1-6 and V is TRBV7-2, with D uncertain. The CDR3 is 14 residues long. CDR1 is SGHTA, CDR2 FQGNSA, per germline. Trimming took off 0 bases at V and 8 bases at J, with 8 bases between the two ends. CDR3 in DNA: TGTGCCAGCAGCTTAGCGTGGAGGGATTCACCCCTCCACTTT. Translated, it gives CASSLAWRDSPLHF. The whole variable domain, remainder taken from reference TRBV7-2 and TRBJ1-6, is GAGVSQSPSNKVTEKGKDVELRCDPISGHTALYWYRQSLGQGLEFLIYFQGNSAPDKSGLPSDRFSAERTGGSVSTLTIQRTQQEDSAVYLCASSLAWRDSPLHFGNGTRLTVT.

The chain recombines TRBV10-3 with TRBJ2-2, with D uncertain. V was pared by 3 bases and J by 3 bases, with 5 bases between. CDR1 is ENHRY, CDR2 SYGVKD, per germline. There are 13 residues in the CDR3. The DNA of the CDR3 is TGTGCCATCAGTGATCGGGACACCGGGGAGCTGTTTTTT. Amino acid sequence: CAISDRDTGELFF.

V gene TRBV4-3 combines with J gene TRBJ2-2, with a tentative D call TRBD1 (5 bases). This CDR3 contains 16 residues. Germline loops: CDR1 LGHNA, CDR2 YSLEER. The V and J ends lost 4 bases and 4 bases respectively, with 16 bases between them. CDR3 DNA sequence: TGCGCCAGCAGCCCAGGGTGGGGTGGTAGCACCGGGGAGCTGTTTTTT. This encodes CASSPGWGGSTGELFF.

This clonotype was seen repeatedly, ten times or more. The V gene is TRBV6-2 or TRBV6-3, the J gene TRBJ2-3; D unclear. V gave up 2 bases and J gave up 4 bases, with 1 base separating them. In germline, CDR1 is MNHEY, CDR2 SVGEGT. The CDR3 has 11 amino acids. This CDR3 reads CASSYADTQYF. CDR3 nucleotide sequence: TGTGCCAGCAGTTACGCAGATACGCAGTATTTT.

This clonotype was observed at least ten times. Sequence at one end of the junction differs from germline and may be a read error. CDR3 sequence: CSAGTLAGSSF. In DNA, the CDR3 is TGCAGTGCTGGGACACTAGCGGGGAGTAGCTTC. The rearrangement uses TRBV20-1 and TRBJ2-5; the match to TRBD2 covers 10 bases. This CDR3 is built from 11 residues. Germline lookup yields CDR1 DFQATT and CDR2 SNEGSKA (reference sequence).

This clonotype was picked up many times. The V and J genes are TRBV15 and TRBJ2-2, with D perhaps matching TRBD1 (6 bases). This CDR3 is 16 amino acids long. V was shortened by 0 bases and J by 10 bases, with 18 bases between the two germline ends. Germline V gene data show CDR1 as LNHNV and CDR2 as YYDKDF (reference sequence). The CDR3 here is CATSRDSQNRAQELFF. The CDR3 DNA reads as TGTGCCACCAGCAGAGATAGTCAAAACAGGGCTCAGGAGCTGTTTTTT.

This clonotype turned up a few times. The chain couples TRBV7-2 to TRBJ2-5; D perhaps matches TRBD2 (7 bases). Germline assignment: CDR1 SGHTA and CDR2 FQGNSA. CDR3 size: 16 residues. Trimming removed 4 bases from V and 1 base from J, with 16 bases in between. CDR3 residues: CASSWVGGGIQETQYF. CDR3 coding DNA: TGTGCCAGCAGCTGGGTGGGGGGGGGCATCCAAGAGACCCAGTACTTC.

In this sample, this clonotype turned up a few times. The chain carries TRBV6-2 or TRBV6-3 and TRBJ1-1, with 7 positions matching TRBD1. The germline V gene encodes CDR1 MNHEY and CDR2 SVGEGT. The CDR3 length is 16 residues. J was trimmed by 3 bases and V by 0 bases; bases with no gene match: 7. The CDR3: CASSYSNDRVDTEAFF. The CDR3 DNA reads TGTGCCAGCAGTTACTCGAACGACAGGGTGGACACTGAAGCTTTCTTT.

The V gene is TRBV27, the J gene TRBJ1-2, with no clear D. V was pared by 5 bases and J by 9 bases, with 7 bases between. Germline V gene lookup returns CDR1 MNHEY and CDR2 SMNVEV (reference sequence). The CDR3 covers 10 residues. CDR3 sequence (DNA): TGTGCCAGCAGTCCGCCCTGCTACACCTTC. Amino acid sequence: CASSPPCYTF.

This sequence joins TRBV20-1 and TRBJ1-1; D may be TRBD1 (6 bases). CDR1 and CDR2 (germline): DFQATT, SNEGSKA (reference sequence). This CDR3 spans 11 amino acids. Trimming took 8 bases from V and 3 from J, leaving 10 bases between them. The DNA for the CDR3 is TGCAGTATAGCAGGGGACACTGAAGCTTTCTTT. Translated, it gives CSIAGDTEAFF.

Only a few counts were recorded for this clonotype. The chain is built from TRBV12-3 or TRBV12-4 and TRBJ1-2, with 8 bases identical to TRBD1. V was pared by 4 bases and J by 7 bases, with 5 bases of the junction left unmatched. The CDR3 is made up of 13 amino acids. CDR3 coding DNA: TGTGCCAGCAGTTGGACAGGGAACGTTGGCTACACCTTC. It specifies CASSWTGNVGYTF.

In this sample, this clonotype turned up a few times. V usage is TRBV18 and J usage is TRBJ2-5, with 11 nucleotides matching TRBD1. Germline CDR1 KGHSH, CDR2 LQKENI. CDR3 length: 17 amino acids. J lost 5 bases, V lost 0 bases, and 8 bases had no gene match. CDR3 sequence reads: CASSPPRTGGVQETQYF. CDR3 DNA sequence: TGTGCCAGCTCACCACCCCGGACAGGGGGCGTTCAGGAGACCCAGTACTTC.

V is TRBV24-1 and J is TRBJ1-1, with 8 bases aligning to TRBD1. The germline CDR1 and CDR2 sequences are KGHDR and SFDVKD. After removal of 8 bases from V and 7 bases from J, the junction contained 11 bases not matched to a gene. The CDR3 extends over 14 amino acids. CDR3 nucleotides: TGTGCCACCACGAAAGGGCAGGGGGCGGGTGAAGCTTTCTTT. Residues: CATTKGQGAGEAFF.

The chain links TRBV6-2 or TRBV6-3 to TRBJ2-1; the D is unclear. CDR3 length: 11 amino acids. Germline loops: CDR1 MNHEY, CDR2 SVGEGT. V shed 2 bases and J shed 16 bases, with 12 bases lying between them. CDR3 protein: CASSYEVRFFF. The CDR3 DNA follows: TGTGCCAGCAGTTACGAGGTCAGGTTTTTCTTC.

In its sample, this clonotype was seen a few times. At one boundary the junction diverges from the germline segment, which might be a read error. The J gene is TRBJ2-1, the V gene TRBV2, with 10 bases identical to TRBD2. This CDR3 is built from 17 residues. CDR1 and CDR2 from the germline V gene are SNHLY and FYNNEI. The CDR3 nucleotides are TGTGCCAGCAGTGCATTCCATCTTAGCCAAGCGGGAGGGCCAGGGTCCTTC. Residues: CASSAFHLSQAGGPGSF.

The chain combines TRBV6-2 or TRBV6-3 with TRBJ2-1, with no clear D. The germline V and J ends were trimmed by 0 bases and 5 bases, with 11 bases remaining between them. The V gene's germline CDR1 is MNHEY and CDR2 SVGEGT. There are 15 residues in the CDR3. CDR3 in amino acids: CASSYSFTHDNEQFF. As DNA, the CDR3 is TGTGCCAGCAGTTACTCGTTTACCCACGACAATGAGCAGTTCTTC.

The table lists this clonotype with a few counts. The chain links TRBV2 to TRBJ2-1, with 10 bases matching TRBD2. Germline CDR1 is SNHLY and CDR2 is FYNNEI. CDR3 length: 17 amino acids. Trimming removed 10 bases from V and 8 bases from J; junction bases left unmatched: 20. The CDR3 protein is CAMWTVLAGRAGDEQFF. CDR3 bases: TGTGCCATGTGGACGGTACTAGCGGGGCGGGCCGGCGATGAGCAGTTCTTC.